This TCR beta chain was identified during a study of T cell responses to AZD1222 COVID-19 vaccine. Whole-study findings and limits: Of spike-specific TCRs, nearly half reportedly target regions left unmutated in variants.

This table comes from immunoSEQ multiplex PCR, and its TCRdb copy is limited to in-frame clones, with some not included. The sample contains 150,000 to 200,000 clones, 90% to 95% of which appear only once. Comments on this clone: Its antigen is not identified.

J lost 6 bases, V lost 2 bases, and 10 bases had no gene match. The V gene's germline CDR1 is LGHDT and CDR2 YNNKEL (reference sequence). The CDR3 is 17 residues long. The clonotype comes from an adult in good health. The genes are TRBV3-1 (or the pseudogene TRBV3-2) and TRBJ2-2; 9 bases line up with TRBD2. The source material was peripheral blood, sampled on day 0 of AZD1222 vaccination. CDR3 coding DNA: TGTGCCAGCAGCCAATTTTTGTTAGCGGGGGAAGCCGGGGAGCTGTTTTTT. Translating it yields CASSQFLLAGEAGELFF.